One and the same sample provided the 23 T cell receptor beta chains below, sequenced in a study of T cell repertoires in cytomegalovirus infection. TCRdb reprocessed the reads with MiXCR, giving one entry per CDR3 protein. The sample has 350,000 to 500,000 distinct CDR3 sequences; 30% to 40% are singletons. Sequenced sample: PBMCs. The receptors here all came from a human donor in good health (CMV status not recorded). Some clones in this sample may be carry-over from other donors' samples.

The table lists this clonotype with a few counts. The chain combines TRBV11-2 with TRBJ1-2; D gene ambiguous. The CDR3 runs 12 residues. V lost 8 bases, J lost 3 bases, and 10 bases lay in between. In germline, CDR1 is SGHAT, CDR2 FQNNGV. The CDR3 loop is CASGTADYGYTF. The CDR3 bases are TGTGCCAGCGGCACGGCGGACTATGGCTACACCTTC.

V and J are TRBV6-5 and TRBJ1-2; D may be TRBD1 (5 bases). V lost 1 base and J lost 2, with 11 bases in between. Germline values: CDR1 MNHEY, CDR2 SVGAGI. There are 15 residues in the CDR3. In DNA form, the CDR3 reads TGTGCCAGCAGTTACTTGGGACGGAAAAACTATGGCTACACCTTC. Translating it yields CASSYLGRKNYGYTF.

V gene TRBV27 combines with J gene TRBJ2-2; D not certain. CDR1 and CDR2 (germline): MNHEY, SMNVEV (reference sequence). This CDR3 comprises 12 residues. V was trimmed by 8 bases and J by 1 base, leaving 5 bases between them. The CDR3 here is CASLQNTGELFF. As DNA, the CDR3 is TGTGCCAGCTTACAGAACACCGGGGAGCTGTTTTTT.

This clonotype was found many times. The CDR3 DNA follows: TGTGCCAGCAGCAAACGGTCGTTTACGGAGACCCAGTACTTC. Encoded protein: CASSKRSFTETQYF. The chain links TRBV7-2 to TRBJ2-5; no reliable D call. The CDR3 runs to 14 residues. Germline V lookup: CDR1 SGHTA, CDR2 FQGNSA. Trimming left V 5 bases short and J 5 bases short, with 15 bases between.

This clonotype was detected many times. This chain connects TRBV12-3 or TRBV12-4 to TRBJ1-4; D unresolved. The V end was cut by 7 bases, the J end by 5 bases, with 23 bases between. The CDR3 runs 17 residues. CDR3 protein: CASIKITVGDKNEKLFF. In DNA, the CDR3 is TGTGCCAGCATAAAAATAACGGTGGGAGATAAAAATGAAAAACTGTTTTTT.

This clonotype showed up many times. The chain uses TRBV7-2 and TRBJ1-1; the match to TRBD1 covers 10 bases. The germline V gene encodes CDR1 SGHTA and CDR2 FQGNSA. The CDR3 has 18 residues. With 1 base clipped from V and 4 bases from J, the junction kept 12 bases outside the gene matches. This CDR3 reads CASSLVVWDRGLGTEAFF. The CDR3 coding sequence is TGTGCCAGCAGCTTAGTAGTTTGGGACAGGGGCCTCGGCACTGAAGCTTTCTTT.

At least ten counts were recorded for this clonotype. The gene calls are TRBV7-2 and TRBJ1-5; D unclear. Between the trimmed V and J ends, which lost 3 bases and 3 bases, there was a span of 6 bases. Germline values: CDR1 SGHTA, CDR2 FQGNSA. There are 13 residues in the CDR3. CDR3: CASSLSTNQPQHF. CDR3 coding DNA: TGTGCCAGCAGCTTGAGTACCAATCAGCCCCAGCATTTT. Full variable domain (outside the CDR3, taken from reference TRBV7-2 and TRBJ1-5): GAGVSQSPSNKVTEKGKDVELRCDPISGHTALYWYRQSLGQGLEFLIYFQGNSAPDKSGLPSDRFSAERTGGSVSTLTIQRTQQEDSAVYLCASSLSTNQPQHFGDGTRLSIL.

Worth noting for this clonotype: The CDR3 does not close with the conserved phenylalanine or tryptophan, likely indicating a read error. The limits of the CDR3 on the DNA are not certain, so only TCRdb's listed CDR3 is given. The chain is built from TRBV7-3 and TRBJ2-1; the table's TRBD2 call for D was not verified on the DNA. Germline V gives CDR1 SGHTA, CDR2 FQGTGA. Counting both end residues, the CDR3 totals 15 amino acids. CDR3 loop: CASSPTRAGGHELFC.

This clonotype was detected ten times or more. This CDR3 reads CASSLTWLYTDTQYF. DNA of the CDR3: TGTGCCAGCAGCTTAACTTGGCTTTACACAGATACGCAGTATTTT. The chain uses TRBV7-2 and TRBJ2-3, with D hard to call. The CDR3 contains 15 residues. Trimming pared 2 bases from V and 2 bases from J, leaving 11 bases between. Germline loops: CDR1 SGHTA, CDR2 FQGNSA.

This clonotype has a handful of counts. V gene TRBV2 combines with J gene TRBJ2-1, with 10 nucleotides matching TRBD2. The CDR3 covers 15 residues. Trimming at V came to 7 bases and at J to 8 bases, leaving 11 bases not matched to a gene. Germline CDR1 and CDR2: SNHLY and FYNNEI. The CDR3 here is CASTWIAGGGYEQFF. The DNA for the CDR3 is TGTGCCAGCACGTGGATAGCGGGGGGCGGGTATGAGCAGTTCTTC.

The V call is TRBV7-9, the J call TRBJ2-3; the D is unclear. The germline V gene encodes CDR1 SEHNR and CDR2 FQNEAQ (reference sequence). CDR3 size: 16 residues. V was pared by 5 bases and J by 0 bases, with 15 bases between. The CDR3 protein is CASSKMVGDSTDTQYF. Written as DNA, the CDR3 is TGTGCCAGCAGCAAAATGGTGGGTGACAGCACAGATACGCAGTATTTT.

This chain links TRBV24-1 with TRBJ2-1; tentative D call: TRBD1 (6 bases). V dropped 3 bases and J dropped 4 bases, with 12 bases sitting between them. Per germline, CDR1 KGHDR and CDR2 SFDVKD. The CDR3 spans 15 residues. This CDR3 reads CATSDPSGQYNEQFF. CDR3 nucleotide sequence: TGTGCCACCAGTGATCCCTCTGGACAGTACAATGAGCAGTTCTTC.

This clonotype was seen a handful of times. The chain has TRBV6-1 and TRBJ1-6; perhaps TRBD1 as D (6 bases). The V end lost 4 bases, the J end lost 7 bases, and 20 bases lay between the germline ends. The CDR3 length is 17 residues. Germline CDR1 MNHNS, CDR2 SASEGT. In DNA, the CDR3 is TGTGCCAGCAGTGGGGGGGGCAGGGGAAGTGGAAATTCACCCCTCCACTTT. Translation gives CASSGGGRGSGNSPLHF.

A few counts support this clonotype. The CDR3 spells CASKGGSPGNTIYF. The CDR3 DNA sequence: TGTGCCAGCAAAGGAGGGTCTCCTGGAAACACCATATATTTT. The chain joins TRBV7-2 to TRBJ1-3; D is uncertain. This CDR3 region has 14 residues. Trimming took 7 bases from V and 2 from J, leaving 12 bases between them. Germline CDR1 and CDR2: SGHTA and FQGNSA.

This clonotype was recorded a few times. The chain couples TRBV6-1 to TRBJ1-1; D call uncertain. V lost 6 bases and J 1 base, leaving 9 bases between the germline ends. Germline CDR1 reads MNHNS; CDR2 reads SASEGT. The CDR3 has 13 amino acids. CDR3 sequence (DNA): TGTGCCAGCAGGTCTGGGTCGAACACTGAAGCTTTCTTT. Protein sequence: CASRSGSNTEAFF.

As concerns this clonotype: This sequence may be a read error, since a much larger clone differs from it by one base. As the CDR3 is not closed by the conserved phenylalanine or tryptophan, this likely results from a read error. The V and J genes are TRBV7-2 and TRBJ2-1; TRBD1 matches 7 bases. The ends lost 2 bases at V and 1 base at J; junction bases unmatched: 2. The germline V gene has CDR1 SGHTA and CDR2 FQGNSA. The CDR3 is made up of 15 amino acids. The CDR3 DNA reads as TGTGCCAGCAGCTTAACAGGGGTTTCCTACAATGAGCAGTTCTTA. Protein product: CASSLTGVSYNEQFL.

The chain recombines TRBV6-1 with TRBJ2-1; 8 bases line up with TRBD2. The V gene's germline CDR1 is MNHNS and CDR2 SASEGT. V lost 2 bases to trimming and J lost 15 bases; unmatched junction nucleotides: 15. The CDR3 is 15 residues long. The CDR3 sequence: CASSETGGVYNETFF. The CDR3 nucleotides are TGTGCCAGCAGTGAAACGGGGGGGGTCTACAATGAGACGTTCTTC.

V usage is TRBV4-3 and J usage is TRBJ2-2, with D perhaps TRBD1 (5 bases). Germline V gene data show CDR1 as LGHNA and CDR2 as YSLEER. Trimming shortened V by 3 bases and J by 6 bases, and 17 bases separated the two germline ends. This CDR3 is built from 16 residues. The CDR3 coding sequence is TGCGCCAGCAGCCACCCTCTTCAGGGATCGTCCGGGGAGCTGTTTTTT. This encodes CASSHPLQGSSGELFF.

On this clonotype itself: A read error is likely, as this CDR3 ends without the conserved phenylalanine or tryptophan. The rearrangement uses TRBV10-3 and TRBJ2-1, with TRBD2 as a possible D gene (5 bases). V shed 1 base and J shed 8 bases, with 12 bases lying between them. The germline V gene encodes CDR1 ENHRY and CDR2 SYGVKD. This CDR3 region has 14 residues. CDR3 amino acids: CAISEFSEVDEQFL. CDR3 nucleotides: TGTGCCATCAGTGAGTTTAGCGAGGTGGATGAGCAGTTCTTA.

The chain recombines TRBV6-5 with TRBJ2-3; 13 bases are shared with TRBD2. The V segment lost 6 bases and the J segment 8 bases; nucleotides outside the gene matches: 14. Germline V lookup: CDR1 MNHEY, CDR2 SVGAGI. The length of the CDR3 is 17 residues. CDR3 bases: TGTGCCAGCAGCGCCGGGACTAGCGGGAAGTGGGTTGGTACGCAGTATTTT. Protein: CASSAGTSGKWVGTQYF.

This clonotype was observed a few times. The chain employs TRBV6-2 or TRBV6-3 and TRBJ2-7; D unresolved. This CDR3 is built from 11 residues. V was shortened by 5 bases and J by 3 bases, with 5 bases between the two germline ends. Germline V gives CDR1 MNHEY, CDR2 SVGEGT. CDR3 amino acids: CASSENYEQYF. The CDR3 bases are TGTGCCAGCAGTGAAAACTACGAGCAGTACTTC.

The rearrangement links TRBV7-2 to TRBJ1-2; 9 bases match TRBD1. V dropped 5 bases and J dropped 6; count of bases not matched to a gene: 10. CDR3 size: 15 residues. The germline V gene encodes CDR1 SGHTA and CDR2 FQGNSA. CDR3 nucleotides: TGTGCCAGCAGCCTCCCGGGACAGGGACAGAATGGCTACACCTTC. Residues: CASSLPGQGQNGYTF.

On this clonotype: Sequence at one end of the junction differs from germline and may be a read error. The chain joins TRBV12-3 or TRBV12-4 to TRBJ1-2; no firm D call. This CDR3 has 14 amino acids. The CDR3 reads CASSLKGTNYVYTF. CDR3 nucleotides: TGTGCCAGCAGTTTAAAGGGAACTAACTATGTCTACACCTTC.